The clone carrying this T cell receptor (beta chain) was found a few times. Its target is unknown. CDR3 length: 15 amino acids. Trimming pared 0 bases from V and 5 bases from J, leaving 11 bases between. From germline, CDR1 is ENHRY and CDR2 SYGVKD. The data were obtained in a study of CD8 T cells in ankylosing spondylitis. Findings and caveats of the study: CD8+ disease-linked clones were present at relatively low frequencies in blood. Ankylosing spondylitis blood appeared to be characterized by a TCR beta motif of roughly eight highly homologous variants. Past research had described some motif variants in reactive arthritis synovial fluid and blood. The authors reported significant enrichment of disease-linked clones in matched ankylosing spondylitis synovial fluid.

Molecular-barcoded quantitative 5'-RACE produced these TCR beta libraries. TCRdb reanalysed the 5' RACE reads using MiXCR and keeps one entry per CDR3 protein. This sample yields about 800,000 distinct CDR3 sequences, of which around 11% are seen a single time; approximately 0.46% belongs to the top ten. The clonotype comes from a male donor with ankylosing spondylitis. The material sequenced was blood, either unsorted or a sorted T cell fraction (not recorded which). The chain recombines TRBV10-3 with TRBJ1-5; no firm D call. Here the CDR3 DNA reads TGTGCCATCAGTGAGTCGCGGGAGGGTGATCAGCCCCAGCATTTT. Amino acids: CAISESREGDQPQHF.